The clone carrying this T cell receptor (beta chain) was counted a few times. Its antigen is unknown. Each donor gave one heparinised blood draw averaging about 116 mL. Reverse transcribing all isolated RNA meant expressed TCRB transcripts were sequenced. The protocol was immunoSEQ multiplex PCR, while the TCRdb copy is restricted to in-frame clones and leaves out a portion. Of approximately 380,000 clones listed, roughly 16% are singletons. V was trimmed by 4 bases and J by 1 base, leaving 7 bases between them. Germline CDR1 reads MNHEY; CDR2 reads SMNVEV (reference sequence). This CDR3 region has 13 residues. This sample was taken from a study of beta chain features in type 1 diabetes. On the study more broadly: Examination spanned some 100 million sorted cells from all samples.

Study-wide points: A possible short-template PCR bias applies equally to patients and controls. Across all four CD4+ subsets, people with type 1 diabetes showed modestly shorter TCRB CDR3s.

Sequenced input: naive CD4+ T cells from blood. The sequence was obtained from a woman under 30 in good health. The chain links TRBV27 to TRBJ1-1; D is uncertain. The CDR3, as DNA: TGTGCCAGCAGTTCCGCGAGGAACACTGAAGCTTTCTTT. It codes for CASSSARNTEAFF.